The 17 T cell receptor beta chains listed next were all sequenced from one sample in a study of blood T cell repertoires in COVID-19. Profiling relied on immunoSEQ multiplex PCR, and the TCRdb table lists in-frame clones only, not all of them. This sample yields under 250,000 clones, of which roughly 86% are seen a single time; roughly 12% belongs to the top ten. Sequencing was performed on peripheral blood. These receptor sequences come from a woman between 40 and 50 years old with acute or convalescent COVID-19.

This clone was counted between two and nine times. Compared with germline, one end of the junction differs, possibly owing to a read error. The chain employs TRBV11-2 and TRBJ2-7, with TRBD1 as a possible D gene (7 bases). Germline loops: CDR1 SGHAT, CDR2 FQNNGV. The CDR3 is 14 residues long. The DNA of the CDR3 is TGTGCCAGCAGCCTACTAGGGGGCGGGAATCCGTTCGACTTC. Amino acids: CASSLLGGGNPFDF.

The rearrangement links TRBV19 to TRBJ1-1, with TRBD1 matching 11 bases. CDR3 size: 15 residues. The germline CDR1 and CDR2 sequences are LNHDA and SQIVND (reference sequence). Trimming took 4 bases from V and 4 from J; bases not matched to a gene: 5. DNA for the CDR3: TGTGCCAGTAGTACCCGGGACAGGGGGAGCACTGAAGCTTTCTTT. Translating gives CASSTRDRGSTEAFF. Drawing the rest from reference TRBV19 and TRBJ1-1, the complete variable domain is DGGITQSPKYLFRKEGQNVTLSCEQNLNHDAMYWYRQDPGQGLRLIYYSQIVNDFQKGDIAEGYSVSREKKESFPLTVTSAQKNPTAFYLCASSTRDRGSTEAFFGQGTRLTVV.

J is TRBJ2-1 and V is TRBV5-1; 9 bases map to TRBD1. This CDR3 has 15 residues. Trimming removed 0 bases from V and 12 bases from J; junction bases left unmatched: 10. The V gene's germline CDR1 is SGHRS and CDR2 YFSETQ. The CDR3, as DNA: TGCGCCAGCAGCTTGGAAACCGGGACAGGGTCGGGGCAGTTCTTC. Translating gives CASSLETGTGSGQFF.

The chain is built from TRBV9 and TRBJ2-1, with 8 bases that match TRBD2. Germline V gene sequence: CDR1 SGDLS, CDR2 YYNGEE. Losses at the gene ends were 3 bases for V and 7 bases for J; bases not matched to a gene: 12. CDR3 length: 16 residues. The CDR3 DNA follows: TGTGCCAGCAGCGCCGGACTAGCCTACAAAGAAAATGAGCAGTTCTTC. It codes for CASSAGLAYKENEQFF.

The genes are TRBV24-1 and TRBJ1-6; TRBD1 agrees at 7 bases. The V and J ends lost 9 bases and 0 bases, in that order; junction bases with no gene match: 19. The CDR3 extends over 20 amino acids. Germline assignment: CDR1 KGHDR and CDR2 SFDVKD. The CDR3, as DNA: TGTGCCACCGTCTGGACAGGACAATCTACATCCAGCTCCTATAATTCACCCCTCCACTTT. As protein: CATVWTGQSTSSSYNSPLHF.

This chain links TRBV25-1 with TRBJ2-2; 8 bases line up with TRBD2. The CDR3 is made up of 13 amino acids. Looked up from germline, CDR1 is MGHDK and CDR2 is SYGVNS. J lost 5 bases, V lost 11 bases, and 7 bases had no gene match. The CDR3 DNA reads TGTGCCCGCGGGGGGAGGGGGACCGGGGAGCTGTTTTTT. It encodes CARGGRGTGELFF.

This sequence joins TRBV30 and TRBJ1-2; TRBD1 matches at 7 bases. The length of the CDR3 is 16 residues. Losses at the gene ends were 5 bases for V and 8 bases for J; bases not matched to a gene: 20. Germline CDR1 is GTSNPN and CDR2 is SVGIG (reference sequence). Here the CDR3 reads CAWLPSGGGMLNGYTF. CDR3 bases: TGTGCCTGGCTACCTTCAGGGGGTGGAATGTTGAACGGCTACACCTTC.

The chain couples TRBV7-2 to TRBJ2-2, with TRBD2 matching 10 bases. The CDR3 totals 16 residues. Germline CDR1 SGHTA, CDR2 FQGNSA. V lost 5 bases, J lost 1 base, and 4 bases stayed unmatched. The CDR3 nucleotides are TGTGCCAGCAGCCCGGGACTAGCGATGAACACCGGGGAGCTGTTTTTT. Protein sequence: CASSPGLAMNTGELFF.

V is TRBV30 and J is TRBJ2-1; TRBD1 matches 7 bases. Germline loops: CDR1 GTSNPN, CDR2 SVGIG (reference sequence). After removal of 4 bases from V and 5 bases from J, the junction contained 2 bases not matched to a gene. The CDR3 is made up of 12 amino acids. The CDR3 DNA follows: TGTGCCTGGAAAGGGGGCCACAATGAGCAGTTCTTC. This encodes CAWKGGHNEQFF.

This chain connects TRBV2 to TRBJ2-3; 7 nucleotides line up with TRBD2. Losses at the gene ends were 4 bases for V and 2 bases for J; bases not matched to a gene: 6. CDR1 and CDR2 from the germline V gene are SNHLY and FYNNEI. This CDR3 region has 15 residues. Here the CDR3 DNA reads TGTGCCAGCAGTGGGAGGCGGGGGATCACAGATACGCAGTATTTT. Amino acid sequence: CASSGRRGITDTQYF.

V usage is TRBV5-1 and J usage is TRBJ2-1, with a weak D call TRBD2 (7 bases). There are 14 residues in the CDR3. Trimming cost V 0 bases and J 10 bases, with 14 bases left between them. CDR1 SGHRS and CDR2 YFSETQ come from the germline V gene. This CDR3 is CASSLVGGAGEQFF. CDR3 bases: TGCGCCAGCAGCTTGGTTGGGGGGGCGGGGGAGCAGTTCTTC.

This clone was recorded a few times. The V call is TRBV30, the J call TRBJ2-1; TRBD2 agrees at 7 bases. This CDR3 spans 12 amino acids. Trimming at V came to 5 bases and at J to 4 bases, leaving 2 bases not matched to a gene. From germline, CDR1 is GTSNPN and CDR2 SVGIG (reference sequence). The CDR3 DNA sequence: TGTGCCTGGGGACTAGTATACAATGAGCAGTTCTTC. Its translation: CAWGLVYNEQFF.

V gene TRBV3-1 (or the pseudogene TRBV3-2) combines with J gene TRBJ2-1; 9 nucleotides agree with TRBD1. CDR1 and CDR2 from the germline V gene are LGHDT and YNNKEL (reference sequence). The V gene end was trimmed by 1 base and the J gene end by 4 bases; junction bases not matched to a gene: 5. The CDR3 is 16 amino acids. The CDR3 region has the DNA TGTGCCAGCAGCCAAGGGCCGGGACAGGGATACAATGAGCAGTTCTTC. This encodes CASSQGPGQGYNEQFF.

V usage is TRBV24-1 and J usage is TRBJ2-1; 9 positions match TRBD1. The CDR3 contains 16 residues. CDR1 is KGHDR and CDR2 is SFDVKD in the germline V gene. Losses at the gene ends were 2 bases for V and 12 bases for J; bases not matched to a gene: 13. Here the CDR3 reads CATSDSGGQGVFGQFF. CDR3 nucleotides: TGTGCCACCAGTGATTCGGGGGGACAGGGAGTTTTTGGGCAGTTCTTC.

The CDR3 DNA sequence: TGTGCCAGCATGGGCCAGGGCACTTCACCCCTCCACTTT. The encoded protein is CASMGQGTSPLHF. J is TRBJ1-6 and V is TRBV2, with D possibly being TRBD1 (5 bases). The CDR3 runs to 13 residues. Germline V lookup: CDR1 SNHLY, CDR2 FYNNEI. Trimming stripped 7 bases from V and 9 bases from J, with 13 bases between.

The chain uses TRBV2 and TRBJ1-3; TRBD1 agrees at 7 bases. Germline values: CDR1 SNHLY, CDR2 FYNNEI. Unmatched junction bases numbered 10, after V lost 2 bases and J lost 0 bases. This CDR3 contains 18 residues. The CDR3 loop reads CASSETYDRDNSGNTIYF. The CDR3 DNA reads TGTGCCAGCAGTGAAACCTACGACAGGGACAACTCTGGAAACACCATATATTTT. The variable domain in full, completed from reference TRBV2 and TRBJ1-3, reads EPEVTQTPSHQVTQMGQEVILRCVPISNHLYFYWYRQILGQKVEFLVSFYNNEISEKSEIFDDQFSVERPDGSNFTLKIRSTKLEDSAMYFCASSETYDRDNSGNTIYFGEGSWLTVV.

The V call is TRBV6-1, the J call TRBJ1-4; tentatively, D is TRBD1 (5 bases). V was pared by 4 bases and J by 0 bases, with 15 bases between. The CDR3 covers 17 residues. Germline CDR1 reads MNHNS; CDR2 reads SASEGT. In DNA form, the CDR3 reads TGTGCCAGCAGTGGGGCCAGGGCGACTGCAACTAATGAAAAACTGTTTTTT. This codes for CASSGARATATNEKLFF.